This TCR beta chain was sequenced for a study of cytomegalovirus exposure and HLA in healthy donors. The study ran its PCR with 60 Vbeta and 13 Jbeta primers. Clones were sequenced by immunoSEQ multiplex PCR, and TCRdb holds only the in-frame ones, with some missing. This sample contains around 75,000 clones. The source material was PBMCs. The clonotype comes from a man over 45 in good health and CMV-seropositive.

CDR3 region: CASSGTGGPVGEQYF. DNA for the CDR3: TGTGCCAGCAGTGGGACGGGAGGGCCTGTAGGAGAGCAGTACTTC. The chain carries TRBV2 and TRBJ2-7; 8 bases map to TRBD2. The germline CDR1 and CDR2 sequences are SNHLY and FYNNEI. This CDR3 is 15 amino acids long. The J segment lost 7 bases and the V segment lost 4 bases, leaving 12 bases of the junction unmatched.